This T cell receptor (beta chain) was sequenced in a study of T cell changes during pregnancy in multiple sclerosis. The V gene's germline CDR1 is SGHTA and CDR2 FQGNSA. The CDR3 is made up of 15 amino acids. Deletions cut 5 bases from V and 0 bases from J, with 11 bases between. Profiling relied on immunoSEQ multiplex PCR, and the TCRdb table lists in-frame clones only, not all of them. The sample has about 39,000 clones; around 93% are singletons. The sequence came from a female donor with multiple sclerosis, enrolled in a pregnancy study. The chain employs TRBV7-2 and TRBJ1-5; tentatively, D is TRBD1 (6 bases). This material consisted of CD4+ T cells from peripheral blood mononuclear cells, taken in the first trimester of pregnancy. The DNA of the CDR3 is TGTGCCAGCAGCCAAGGGGGATATAGCAATCAGCCCCAGCATTTT. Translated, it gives CASSQGGYSNQPQHF.